A selection of T cell receptor beta chains follows, all from one sample in a study of cytomegalovirus exposure and HLA in healthy donors. Repertoires were generated with immunoSEQ multiplex PCR, while TCRdb's copy carries only in-frame clones and drops some. This table has 200,000 to 300,000 clones, just under 85% appearing once. Sequencing was done on a sample of PBMCs. Receptor source: a woman between 40 and 55 years old in good health and CMV-seropositive. CDR3s include the opening cysteine and the closing phenylalanine or tryptophan. D genes are given only for firm matches. Size is omitted from some rows. Given values are once, few, many or a class for expanded clones.

>.|.|15|TRBJ1-1|TRBV7-3
CASSLGRGPNTEAFF
TGTGCCAGCAGCTTAGGCAGGGGACCGAACACTGAAGCTTTCTTT
>TRBD2|.|16|TRBJ2-7|TRBV5-4
CASGLLTSGSHREQYF
TGTGCCAGCGGCTTATTAACTAGCGGGAGTCATCGCGAGCAGTACTTC
>.|.|16|TRBJ1-1|TRBV7-9
CASSLGTGLSRTEAFF
TGTGCCAGCAGCTTAGGAACAGGTCTATCCCGGACTGAAGCTTTCTTT
>.|.|13|TRBJ1-2|TRBV5-4
CASSLDRDYGYTF
TGTGCCAGCAGCTTGGACAGGGATTATGGCTACACCTTC
>TRBD1|.|15|TRBJ1-2|TRBV7-9
CASSLAAGTGTSYTF
TGTGCCAGCAGCTTAGCCGCCGGGACAGGCACCTCATACACCTTC
>.|.|16|TRBJ2-7|TRBV7-9
CASSPLGRGDLYEQYF
TGTGCCAGCAGTCCCCTCGGCAGGGGAGATCTCTACGAGCAGTACTTC
>TRBD2|.|14|TRBJ2-7|TRBV27
CASSPSGGSYEQYF
TGTGCCAGCAGTCCTAGCGGGGGCTCCTACGAGCAGTACTTC
>TRBD2|.|16|TRBJ2-1|TRBV5-8
CASSQTGLAGLNEQFF
TGTGCCAGCAGCCAGACGGGACTAGCGGGACTGAATGAGCAGTTCTTC
>.|.|15|TRBJ1-5|TRBV21-1
CASSADRDSNQPQHF
TGTGCCAGCAGCGCGGACAGGGATAGCAATCAGCCCCAGCATTTT
>.|.|16|TRBJ2-6|TRBV7-8
CASSLVTTAGANVLTF
TGTGCCAGCAGCTTGGTAACGACAGCTGGGGCCAACGTCCTGACTTTC
>.|.|13|TRBJ2-7|TRBV10-3
CAISESAGYEQYF
TGTGCCATCAGTGAGTCTGCAGGCTACGAGCAGTACTTC
>TRBD2|.|15|TRBJ2-1|TRBV19
CASNMPGGPLNEQFF
TGTGCCAGTAATATGCCGGGAGGGCCTTTAAATGAGCAGTTCTTC
>TRBD1|.|15|TRBJ1-3|TRBV28
CASSSPGQGQNTIYF
TGTGCCAGCAGTTCACCGGGACAGGGCCAAAACACCATATATTTT
>.|.|14|TRBJ2-1|TRBV7-2
CASSRGTEYNEQFF
TGTGCCAGCAGCAGGGGGACGGAATACAATGAGCAGTTCTTC
>.|.|16|TRBJ1-5|TRBV4-2
CASSQDLAGQDQPQHF
TGTGCCAGCAGCCAAGATTTGGCAGGGCAGGATCAGCCCCAGCATTTT
>.|.|10|TRBJ2-4|TRBV21-1
CASSNRIQYF
TGTGCCAGCAGCAACCGGATTCAGTACTTC
>.|few|15|TRBJ2-1|TRBV6-5
CASSYSPHTSNEQFF
TGTGCCAGCAGTTACTCGCCTCACACGTCCAATGAGCAGTTCTTC
>TRBD2|.|15|TRBJ2-5|TRBV7-2
CASSSRLAEQETQYF
TGTGCCAGCAGTTCGAGACTAGCGGAACAAGAGACCCAGTACTTC
>.|.|15|TRBJ2-7|TRBV9
CASSVGGAGAYEQYF
TGTGCCAGCAGCGTAGGTGGGGCAGGGGCCTACGAGCAGTACTTC
>TRBD2|.|14|TRBJ2-5|TRBV29-1
CSVNLAGGGETQYF
TGCAGCGTCAATCTAGCGGGAGGGGGGGAGACCCAGTACTTC
>.|.|17|TRBJ2-2|TRBV11-3
CASSPARGRSNTGELFF
TGTGCCAGCAGCCCCGCCCGGGGTCGATCGAACACCGGGGAGCTGTTTTTT
>TRBD1|.|15|TRBJ1-6|TRBV11-2
CASSLGDRANSPLHF
TGTGCCAGCAGCTTAGGGGACAGGGCTAATTCACCCCTCCACTTT
>TRBD1|.|17|TRBJ2-2|TRBV5-4
CASSHGDRASNTGELFF
TGTGCCAGCAGCCACGGAGACAGGGCGTCGAACACCGGGGAGCTGTTTTTT
>TRBD2|once|17|TRBJ2-1|TRBV4-1
CASSQGVVAGGYNEQFF
TGCGCCAGCAGCCAAGGGGTGGTAGCGGGAGGGTACAATGAGCAGTTCTTC
>TRBD1|.|14|TRBJ2-5|TRBV18
CASSPRTGQETQYF
TGTGCCAGCTCCCCCCGGACAGGGCAAGAGACCCAGTACTTC
>TRBD1|.|18|TRBJ1-4|TRBV12-5
CASGLARTGGRGVGKLFF
TGTGCTAGTGGTTTGGCCCGGACAGGTGGCCGCGGAGTAGGAAAACTGTTTTTT
>.|.|11|TRBJ2-7|TRBV11-2
CASSLGLGLYF
TGTGCCAGCAGCCTCGGACTCGGGCTGTACTTC
>.|.|13|TRBJ2-5|TRBV11-3
CASSLVRGETQYF
TGTGCCAGCAGCTTAGTCCGCGGAGAGACCCAGTACTTC
>TRBD1|.|15|TRBJ1-3|TRBV29-1
CSVEGQGFSGNTIYF
TGCAGCGTTGAAGGACAGGGTTTCTCTGGAAACACCATATATTTT
>.|.|16|TRBJ1-6|TRBV4-2
CASSQGAGDYNSPLHF
TGTGCCAGCAGCCAAGGGGCAGGGGACTATAATTCACCCCTCCACTTT
>.|.|14|TRBJ1-5|TRBV18
CASSPGGEGQPQHF
TGTGCCAGCTCACCGGGAGGTGAAGGCCAGCCCCAGCATTTT
>.|.|12|TRBJ2-1|TRBV5-1
CASSFPNVEQFF
TGCGCCAGCAGCTTCCCTAATGTTGAGCAGTTCTTC
>TRBD1|.|15|TRBJ1-1|TRBV18
CASSTTGGLDTEAFF
TGTGCCAGCTCAACGACAGGGGGCCTCGACACTGAAGCTTTCTTT